These 25 T cell receptor beta chains were sequenced from one sample in a study of early T cells in non-severe SARS-CoV-2 infection. A single record per CDR3 protein comes from TCRdb applying MiXCR to the 5' RACE reads. Among 65,000 to 80,000 distinct CDR3 sequences listed, over 9% were seen once. What was sequenced was whole blood. Receptors originate from an adult who was a healthcare worker with PCR-confirmed SARS-CoV-2 infection or an uninfected control (not recorded which).

The chain links TRBV2 to TRBJ2-6; the D gene is possibly TRBD2 (6 bases). The V and J ends lost 10 bases and 0 bases respectively, with 16 bases between them. The CDR3 covers 16 residues. CDR1 SNHLY and CDR2 FYNNEI come from the germline V gene. The CDR3 DNA is TGTGCCAAGAGGGGACTCCGAAGCTCTGGGGCCAACGTCCTGACTTTC. Its translation: CAKRGLRSSGANVLTF.

This clonotype was recorded many times. J is TRBJ1-2 and V is TRBV7-8; D ambiguous. The V end lost 0 bases, the J end lost 7 bases, and 12 bases lay between the germline ends. CDR3 length: 14 residues. Germline assignment: CDR1 SGHVS and CDR2 FQNEAQ. The CDR3 DNA follows: TGTGCCAGCAGCTTAGCCGGCCAGGAGAGTGGCTACACCTTC. As protein: CASSLAGQESGYTF.

This clonotype showed up many times. This sequence joins TRBV7-9 and TRBJ2-4; D is unresolved. Germline lookup yields CDR1 SEHNR and CDR2 FQNEAQ (reference sequence). CDR3 length: 14 residues. V lost 5 bases and J 2 bases, leaving 10 bases between the germline ends. CDR3 in amino acids: CASSRAQTKNIQYF. CDR3 in DNA: TGTGCCAGCAGCCGCGCGCAGACCAAAAACATTCAGTACTTC.

The table lists this clonotype with many counts. J is TRBJ2-1 and V is TRBV15; TRBD2 agrees at 12 bases. The germline V gene has CDR1 LNHNV and CDR2 YYDKDF (reference sequence). The CDR3 has 18 amino acids. Trimming removed 3 bases from V and 2 bases from J; junction bases left unmatched: 8. This CDR3 is CATSRGTSGQSAYNEQFF. CDR3 DNA: TGTGCCACCAGCAGGGGGACTAGCGGGCAGTCCGCCTACAATGAGCAGTTCTTC.

This clonotype was seen ten or more times. The chain uses TRBV19 and TRBJ2-3; 10 bases match TRBD1. This CDR3 contains 14 residues. V lost 5 bases and J lost 6; bases outside the gene matches: 5. CDR1 is LNHDA and CDR2 is SQIVND in the germline V gene (reference sequence). CDR3 nucleotide sequence: TGTGCCAGTAGTCGAGGGACAGGGGTGGATACGCAGTATTTT. It translates to CASSRGTGVDTQYF.

This clonotype was detected many times. The rearrangement links TRBV4-1 to TRBJ2-5; 7 bases fit TRBD2. The V gene end was trimmed by 1 base and the J gene end by 3 bases; junction bases not matched to a gene: 5. Germline V CDR1 and CDR2: MGHRA, YSYEKL. This CDR3 contains 15 residues. CDR3 in DNA: TGCGCCAGCAGCCAAGTGACTAGCCGGGAAGAGACCCAGTACTTC. This codes for CASSQVTSREETQYF.

This clonotype was counted many times. V gene TRBV5-1 combines with J gene TRBJ2-7, with 7 bases matching TRBD2. The J segment lost 2 bases and the V segment lost 3 bases, leaving 5 bases of the junction unmatched. The CDR3 is made up of 14 amino acids. Germline CDR1 is SGHRS and CDR2 is YFSETQ. The DNA for the CDR3 is TGCGCCAGCAGCTCCACACGGGGGGCCTACGAGCAGTACTTC. Translation gives CASSSTRGAYEQYF.

The chain is built from TRBV18 and TRBJ1-1; 7 bases match TRBD1. The germline V gene has CDR1 KGHSH and CDR2 LQKENI. The CDR3 spans 12 residues. Unmatched junction bases numbered 4, after V lost 6 bases and J lost 6 bases. This CDR3 reads CASSRQGSEAFF. The CDR3 coding sequence is TGTGCCAGCTCGCGACAGGGTTCTGAAGCTTTCTTT.

This clonotype came up a few times. This rearrangement joins TRBV19 to TRBJ2-3; 8 positions agree with TRBD1. From germline, CDR1 is LNHDA and CDR2 SQIVND (reference sequence). The CDR3 totals 15 residues. Losses at the gene ends were 7 bases for V and 3 bases for J; bases not matched to a gene: 9. CDR3 bases: TGTGCCAGTACCACGGACAGGGATGAGACAGATACGCAGTATTTT. Translated: CASTTDRDETDTQYF.

In its sample, this clonotype was seen many times. The genes are TRBV28 and TRBJ1-1; TRBD1 agrees at 7 bases. Germline loops: CDR1 MDHEN, CDR2 SYDVKM. This CDR3 region has 15 residues. The V gene end was trimmed by 4 bases and the J gene end by 5 bases; junction bases not matched to a gene: 10. CDR3 sequence (DNA): TGTGCCAGCAGTTACTACAGGGGACGAGGGACTGAAGCTTTCTTT. It yields the protein CASSYYRGRGTEAFF.

This clonotype was seen repeatedly, ten times or more. The genes are TRBV5-4 and TRBJ2-7; D ambiguous. The germline CDR1 and CDR2 sequences are SGHNT and YYREEE (reference sequence). The CDR3 consists of 15 residues. V lost 0 bases to trimming and J lost 0 bases, with 10 bases between them. DNA for the CDR3: TGTGCCAGCAGCTTGGCCCGGGCGAGCTCCTACGAGCAGTACTTC. This translates into CASSLARASSYEQYF. The whole variable domain, remainder taken from reference TRBV5-4 and TRBJ2-7, is ETGVTQSPTHLIKTRGQQVTLRCSSQSGHNTVSWYQQALGQGPQFIFQYYREEENGRGNFPPRFSGLQFPNYSSELNVNALELDDSALYLCASSLARASSYEQYFGPGTRLTVT.

This clonotype was observed many times. This sequence joins TRBV14 and TRBJ1-3, with D possibly TRBD1 on 6 matching bases. V was trimmed by 0 bases and J by 0 bases, leaving 15 bases between them. Germline CDR1 SGHDN, CDR2 FVKESK. The CDR3 runs 18 residues. The CDR3 coding sequence is TGTGCCAGCAGCCAAGATTTTTGGACAGTAGCCTCTGGAAACACCATATATTTT. It codes for CASSQDFWTVASGNTIYF.

The chain uses TRBV12-3 or TRBV12-4 and TRBJ1-2; no definite D call. The CDR3 has 12 amino acids. V gave up 3 bases and J gave up 4 bases, with 6 bases separating them. This CDR3 is CASSLIGYGYTF. In DNA, the CDR3 is TGTGCCAGCAGTTTGATAGGCTATGGCTACACCTTC.

This clonotype was detected a few times. V is TRBV4-1 and J is TRBJ2-1; no clear D gene. CDR1 is MGHRA and CDR2 is YSYEKL in the germline V gene. V lost 0 bases, J lost 9 bases, and 12 bases lay in between. This CDR3 has 14 residues. CDR3 protein: CASSQDASRLEQFF. DNA of the CDR3: TGCGCCAGCAGCCAAGACGCCAGCCGCCTTGAGCAGTTCTTC.

In this sample, this clonotype turned up many times. The genes are TRBV6-5 and TRBJ1-5; D is undetermined. V was shortened by 0 bases and J by 1 base, with 4 bases between the two germline ends. The germline V gene has CDR1 MNHEY and CDR2 SVGAGI. This CDR3 is 14 amino acids long. The CDR3 sequence: CASSYSGSNQPQHF. CDR3 DNA: TGTGCCAGCAGTTACTCGGGGAGCAATCAGCCCCAGCATTTT.

This clonotype was detected only a few times. This CDR3 is CASRLGQVNEKLFF. DNA of the CDR3: TGTGCCAGCAGACTCGGACAGGTCAATGAAAAACTGTTTTTT. V is TRBV12-3 or TRBV12-4 and J is TRBJ1-4, with 7 bases matching TRBD1. Trimming took 6 bases from V and 5 from J; bases not matched to a gene: 6. There are 14 residues in the CDR3.

The chain combines TRBV7-6 with TRBJ2-3; D is tentatively TRBD1 or TRBD2 (5 bases each). With 5 bases removed from V and 1 base from J, the gap between germline ends came to 10 bases. The CDR3 runs 14 residues. Germline V gives CDR1 SGHVS, CDR2 FNYEAQ. The CDR3 is CASSPRDGTDTQYF. The CDR3 DNA is TGTGCCAGCAGCCCCCGGGACGGCACAGATACGCAGTATTTT.

This chain joins TRBV29-1 and TRBJ2-5; a possible D gene is TRBD2 (7 bases). CDR1 is SQVTM, CDR2 ANQGSEA, per germline. With 2 bases removed from V and 1 base from J, the gap between germline ends came to 11 bases. The CDR3 has 14 residues. The CDR3 DNA reads TGCAGCGTTGAACCGGGGGGCAGCCAAGAGACCCAGTACTTC. It specifies CSVEPGGSQETQYF.

A few counts support this clonotype. The chain uses TRBV6-5 and TRBJ1-1; TRBD1 aligns across 9 bases. This CDR3 has 16 amino acids. Per the germline V gene, CDR1 is MNHEY and CDR2 is SVGAGI. The ends lost 0 bases at V and 2 bases at J; junction bases unmatched: 4. The CDR3 bases are TGTGCCAGCAGTTACTCGAAGGACAGGGGTAACACTGAAGCTTTCTTT. This sequence encodes CASSYSKDRGNTEAFF.

The V gene is TRBV5-1, the J gene TRBJ1-5; D remains unclear. Germline CDR1 SGHRS, CDR2 YFSETQ. Trimming removed 0 bases at V and 4 bases at J, with 8 bases between. CDR3 size: 14 residues. The CDR3, as DNA: TGCGCCAGCAGCTTGGGGACGGATAATCAGCCCCAGCATTTT. Residues: CASSLGTDNQPQHF.

This clonotype qualifies as medium-sized. The rearrangement joins TRBV6-6 to TRBJ2-1; no clear D. This CDR3 contains 12 residues. Germline V gene data show CDR1 as MNHNY and CDR2 as SVGAGI (reference sequence). V lost 9 bases and J 7 bases, leaving 13 bases between the germline ends. Written as DNA, the CDR3 is TGTGCCAGTCGAATTGGTGGGAATGAGCAGTTCTTC. This gives the protein CASRIGGNEQFF.

This clonotype was recorded many times. The genes are TRBV20-1 and TRBJ1-1; the D is unclear. Germline lookup yields CDR1 DFQATT and CDR2 SNEGSKA (reference sequence). The CDR3 extends over 14 amino acids. Trimming took 0 bases from V and 4 from J, leaving 12 bases between them. CDR3 DNA: TGCAGTGCTAGAGATCTCGGGGTGGGCACTGAAGCTTTCTTT. This sequence encodes CSARDLGVGTEAFF.

The chain recombines TRBV5-5 with TRBJ2-7, with D possibly called TRBD1 or TRBD2 (5 bases each). Germline loops: CDR1 SGHKS, CDR2 YYEKEE (reference sequence). The CDR3 covers 15 residues. V was trimmed by 0 bases and J by 0 bases, leaving 10 bases between them. This CDR3 is CASSLEGDHSYEQYF. CDR3 nucleotides: TGTGCCAGCAGCTTGGAAGGGGACCACTCCTACGAGCAGTACTTC.

The chain recombines TRBV2 with TRBJ2-2; D unclear. V gave up 8 bases and J gave up 3 bases, with 4 bases separating them. Per germline, CDR1 SNHLY and CDR2 FYNNEI. This CDR3 contains 11 residues. The CDR3 DNA reads as TGTGCCAGCGACGACACCGGGGAGCTGTTTTTT. Its translation: CASDDTGELFF.

In regard to this clonotype: Compared with germline, one end of the junction differs, possibly owing to a read error. The rearrangement links TRBV12-3 or TRBV12-4 to TRBJ2-6, with D possibly matching TRBD1 (5 bases). The CDR3 is 15 amino acids. The CDR3 loop is CASTLGGNGASVLTF. The DNA for the CDR3 is TGTGCCAGCACCTTGGGTGGAAATGGGGCCAGCGTCCTGACTTTC.